This T cell receptor beta chain comes out of a study of T-cell reconstitution after alpha-beta-depleted transplantation in children. TCRbeta library construction was performed incorporating unique molecular identifiers. In TCRdb, the PCR reads were re-called with MiXCR into one record per CDR3 protein. The data hold roughly 500,000 distinct CDR3 sequences, with approximately 32% observed a single time. This specimen consisted of PBMCs from the stem cell graft donor, obtained from the stem cell graft. The sequence derives from a human donor who donated a stem cell graft to a child with aplastic anemia.

The CDR3 protein is CAISESFGTGDYGYTF. CDR3 nucleotides: TGTGCCATCAGTGAGTCTTTCGGGACAGGGGATTATGGCTACACCTTC. V gene TRBV10-3 combines with J gene TRBJ1-2; 10 bases are a match to TRBD1. J gave up 5 bases and V 0 bases, and 6 bases lay outside the gene matches. The CDR3 covers 16 residues. Germline CDR1 and CDR2: ENHRY and SYGVKD.